This TCR beta chain derives from a study of T cell repertoires in cytomegalovirus infection. Study summary: A matching HLA type, together with CMV infection, was signaled by public TCR beta signatures.

MiXCR, run by TCRdb on the reads, gives a single entry per CDR3 protein. This repertoire shows around 100,000 distinct CDR3 sequences, 9.5% to 13% found once; its top ten account for roughly 31%. General study points: HLA-C-restricted, CMV-specific TCR beta clonotypes were dominant ex vivo.

This clonotype was observed a handful of times. Its antigen is as yet unknown. Germline loops: CDR1 MNHEY, CDR2 SVGAGI. With 0 bases clipped from V and 7 bases from J, the junction kept 16 bases outside the gene matches. This CDR3 is built from 19 residues. The sequencing sample was made of PBMCs, sequenced either directly or after in vitro stimulation (not recorded which). This receptor was obtained from a human donor in good health (CMV status not recorded). Some clones in this sample may be carry-over from other donors' samples. The genes are TRBV6-5 and TRBJ2-1; TRBD2 matches at 9 bases. CDR3 region: CASSYSRPIGAGGRNEQFF. The CDR3 region has the DNA TGTGCCAGCAGTTACTCGAGGCCAATAGGGGCGGGAGGGCGGAATGAGCAGTTCTTC.